This T cell receptor beta chain originates from a study of graft-versus-host responses after intestinal transplantation. About the study: Every recipient had anti-thymocyte globulin induction and 2 to 4 years of tacrolimus plus steroids.

The study's findings and limits: Across patients carrying graft-donor T cell macrochimerism, allografts held high graft-versus-host to host-versus-graft clonal ratios. Early post-transplant HvG declines tracked with peak circulating GvH clone levels.

Worth noting for this clone: Its antigen is not known. The identical CDR3 is also encoded by other nucleotide sequences in the sample.

Generated by immunoSEQ multiplex PCR, the TCRdb table keeps only in-frame clones and is missing some. The repertoire holds more than 20,000 clones, with 70% to 90% as singletons. The sequencing used PBMCs, collected 28 days after intestinal transplant. The clonotype was recovered from a human patient who received an intestinal transplant, so some T cells may come from the graft donor.

Here the CDR3 reads CASSLRGLGTDTQYF. CDR3 in DNA: TGTGCCAGCAGTTTAAGGGGGCTTGGGACAGATACGCAGTATTTT. This chain joins TRBV27 and TRBJ2-3; 7 bases line up with TRBD1. Germline lookup yields CDR1 MNHEY and CDR2 SMNVEV (reference sequence). V was clipped by 2 bases and J by 3 bases; unmatched bases: 5. The CDR3 length is 15 residues.